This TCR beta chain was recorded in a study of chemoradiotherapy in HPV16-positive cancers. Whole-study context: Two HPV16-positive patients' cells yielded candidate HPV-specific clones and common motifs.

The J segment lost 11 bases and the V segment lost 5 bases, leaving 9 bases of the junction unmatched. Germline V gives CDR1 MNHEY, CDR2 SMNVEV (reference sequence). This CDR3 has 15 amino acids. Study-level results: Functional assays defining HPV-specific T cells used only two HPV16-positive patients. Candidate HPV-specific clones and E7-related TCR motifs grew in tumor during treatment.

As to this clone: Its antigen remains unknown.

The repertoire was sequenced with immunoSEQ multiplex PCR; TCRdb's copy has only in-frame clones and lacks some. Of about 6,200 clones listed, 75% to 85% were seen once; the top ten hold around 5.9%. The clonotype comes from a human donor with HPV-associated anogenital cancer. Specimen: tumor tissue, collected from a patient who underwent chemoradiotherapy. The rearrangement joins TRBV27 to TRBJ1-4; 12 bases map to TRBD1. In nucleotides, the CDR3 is TGTGCCAGCAGTAACATGGGACAGGGGGCGAAGAAACTGTTTTTT. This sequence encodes CASSNMGQGAKKLFF.